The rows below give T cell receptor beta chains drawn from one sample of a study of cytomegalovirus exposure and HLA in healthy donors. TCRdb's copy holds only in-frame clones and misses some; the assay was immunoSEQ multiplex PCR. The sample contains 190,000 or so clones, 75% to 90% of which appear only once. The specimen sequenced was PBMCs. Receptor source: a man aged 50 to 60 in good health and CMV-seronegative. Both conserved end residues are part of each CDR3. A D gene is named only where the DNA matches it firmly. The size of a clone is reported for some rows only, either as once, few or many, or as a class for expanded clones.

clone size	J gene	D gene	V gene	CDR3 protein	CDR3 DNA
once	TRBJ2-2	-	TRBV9	CASSVQGTGELFF	TGTGCCAGCAGCGTACAGGGGACCGGGGAGCTGTTTTTT
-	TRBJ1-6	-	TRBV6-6	CASSWGQGPYSPLHF	TGTGCCAGCAGTTGGGGGCAGGGGCCTTATTCACCCCTCCACTTT
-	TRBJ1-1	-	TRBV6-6	CASSYRGNTEAFF	TGTGCCAGCAGTTACAGGGGGAACACTGAAGCTTTCTTT
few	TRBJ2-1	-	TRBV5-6	CASSLIVIHEQFF	TGTGCCAGCAGCTTGATTGTAATCCATGAGCAGTTCTTC
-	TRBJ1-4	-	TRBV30	CASEGGGVGEKLFF	TGTGCCTCGGAAGGCGGGGGTGTTGGGGAAAAACTGTTTTTT
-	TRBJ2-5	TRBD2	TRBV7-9	CSSSLSGTLQETQYF	TGTTCCAGCAGCTTGAGCGGGACTCTCCAAGAGACCCAGTACTTC
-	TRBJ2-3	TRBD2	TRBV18	CASSPLGTSGSQGTDTQYF	TGTGCCAGCTCACCACTAGGGACTAGCGGGAGCCAGGGCACAGATACGCAGTATTTT
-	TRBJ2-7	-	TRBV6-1	CASSEISGYEQYF	TGTGCCAGCAGTGAAATAAGCGGCTACGAGCAGTACTTC
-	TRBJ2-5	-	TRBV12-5	CASAQLGGQETQYF	TGTGCTAGTGCCCAACTCGGAGGGCAAGAGACCCAGTACTTC
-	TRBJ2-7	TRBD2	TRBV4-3	CASSQSHGRTRTYEQYF	TGCGCCAGCAGCCAGTCTCACGGGAGGACCAGAACCTACGAGCAGTACTTC
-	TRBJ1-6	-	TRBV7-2	CASTPEGRSSYNSPLHF	TGTGCCAGCACCCCAGAGGGGAGGAGCTCCTATAATTCACCCCTCCACTTT
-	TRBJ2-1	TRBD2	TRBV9	CASSVLGTSGSDEQFF	TGTGCCAGCAGCGTATTAGGGACTAGCGGGAGCGATGAGCAGTTCTTC
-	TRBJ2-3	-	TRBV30	CAWSIGGKADTQYF	TGTGCCTGGAGCATCGGCGGGAAAGCAGATACGCAGTATTTT
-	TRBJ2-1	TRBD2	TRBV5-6	CASRYSGGIYNEQFF	TGTGCCAGCAGGTATAGCGGGGGGATCTACAATGAGCAGTTCTTC
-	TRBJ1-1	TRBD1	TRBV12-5	CASGSPRRGNNTEAFF	TGTGCTAGTGGTTCACCCCGCAGGGGGAATAACACTGAAGCTTTCTTT
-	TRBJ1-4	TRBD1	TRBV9	CASSVWGQGAKRDEKLFF	TGTGCCAGCAGCGTATGGGGGCAGGGGGCGAAAAGGGATGAAAAACTGTTTTTT
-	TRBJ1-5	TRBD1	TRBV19	CASSGQGGNQPQHF	TGTGCCAGTAGTGGACAGGGCGGCAATCAGCCCCAGCATTTT
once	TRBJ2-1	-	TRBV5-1	CASSLVGFSEQFF	TGCGCCAGCAGCTTGGTCGGGTTCTCTGAGCAGTTCTTC
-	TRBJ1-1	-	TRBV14	CASSQQVGTEAFF	TGTGCCAGCAGCCAGCAGGTCGGCACTGAAGCTTTCTTT
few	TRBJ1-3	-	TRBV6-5	CASRGTVSGNTIYF	TGTGCCAGCAGAGGGACTGTCTCTGGAAACACCATATATTTT
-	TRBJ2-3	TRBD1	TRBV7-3	CASSLGTASTDTQYF	TGTGCCAGCAGCTTGGGGACAGCTAGCACAGATACGCAGTATTTT
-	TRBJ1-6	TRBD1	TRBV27	CASSPIDRGKDSNNSPLHF	TGTGCCAGCAGCCCCATCGACAGGGGCAAAGATTCGAATAATTCACCCCTCCACTTT
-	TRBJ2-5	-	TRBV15	CATSRDRGQETQYF	TGTGCCACCAGCAGAGACAGGGGCCAAGAGACCCAGTACTTC
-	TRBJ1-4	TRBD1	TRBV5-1	CASSSGQGANEKLFF	TGCGCCAGCAGCTCAGGACAGGGGGCAAATGAAAAACTGTTTTTT
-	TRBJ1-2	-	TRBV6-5	CASSYSWQTNGYTF	TGTGCCAGCAGTTACTCCTGGCAGACAAATGGCTACACCTTC
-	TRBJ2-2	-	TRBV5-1	CASSLGARNTGELFF	TGCGCCAGCAGCTTGGGGGCCAGAAACACCGGGGAGCTGTTTTTT
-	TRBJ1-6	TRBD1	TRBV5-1	CASSIIRQGRSPLHF	TGCGCCAGCAGCATAATCCGACAGGGGCGGTCACCCCTCCACTTT
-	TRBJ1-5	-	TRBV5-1	CASSLRGERDQPQHF	TGCGCCAGCAGCTTGCGGGGAGAGCGTGATCAGCCCCAGCATTTT
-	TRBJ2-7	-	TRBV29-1	CSVGASGREQYF	TGCAGCGTTGGGGCCTCAGGGCGCGAGCAGTACTTC
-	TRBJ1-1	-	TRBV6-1	CASSQTSTGNTEAFF	TGTGCCAGCAGTCAAACCTCGACAGGGAACACTGAAGCTTTCTTT
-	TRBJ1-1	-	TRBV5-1	CASSWGGALTEAFF	TGCGCCAGCAGCTGGGGGGGGGCACTCACTGAAGCTTTCTTT
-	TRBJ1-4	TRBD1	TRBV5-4	CASSPRQGLATNEKLFF	TGTGCCAGCAGCCCACGACAGGGACTGGCGACTAATGAAAAACTGTTTTTT
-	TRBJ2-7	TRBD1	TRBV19	CASSQMLGQPNYEQYF	TGTGCCAGTAGCCAGATGTTGGGACAGCCTAATTACGAGCAGTACTTC
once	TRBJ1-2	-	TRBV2	CASTPRGTGNYGYTF	TGTGCCAGCACCCCGCGTGGAACGGGTAACTATGGCTACACCTTC
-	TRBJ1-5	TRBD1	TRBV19	CASSMQTGGGQPQHF	TGTGCCAGTAGTATGCAGACAGGGGGTGGTCAGCCCCAGCATTTT
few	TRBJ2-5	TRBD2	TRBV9	CASGASGGEGKTQYF	TGTGCCAGCGGGGCTAGCGGGGGGGAAGGGAAGACCCAGTACTTC
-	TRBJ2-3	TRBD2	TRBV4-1	CASGLAGERDTQYF	TGCGCCAGCGGACTGGCGGGAGAGAGAGATACGCAGTATTTT
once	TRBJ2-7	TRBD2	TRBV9	CASSVTSGGRYEQYF	TGTGCCAGCAGCGTAACTAGCGGGGGCCGATACGAGCAGTACTTC
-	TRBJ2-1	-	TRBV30	CATVGEVNEQFF	TGTGCCACTGTGGGGGAGGTCAATGAGCAGTTCTTC
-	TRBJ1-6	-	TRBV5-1	CASSRDFSSYNSPLHF	TGCGCCAGCAGCCGGGACTTTAGCTCCTATAATTCACCCCTCCACTTT
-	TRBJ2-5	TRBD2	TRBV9	CASSPSGAQETQYF	TGTGCCAGCAGCCCTAGCGGGGCCCAAGAGACCCAGTACTTC
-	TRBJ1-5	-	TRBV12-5	CASGLVRFTVNQPQHF	TGTGCTAGTGGTTTGGTACGCTTCACGGTCAATCAGCCCCAGCATTTT
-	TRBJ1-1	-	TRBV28	CASSEVMTEAFF	TGTGCCAGCAGTGAGGTTATGACTGAAGCTTTCTTT
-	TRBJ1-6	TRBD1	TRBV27	CASSSPAGQGFVSLHF	TGTGCCAGCAGTTCACCCGCGGGACAGGGATTTGTATCCCTCCACTTT
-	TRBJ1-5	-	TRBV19	CASRDRINQPQHF	TGTGCCAGTAGGGACAGAATCAATCAGCCCCAGCATTTT
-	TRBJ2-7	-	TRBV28	CASSYRLLTYEQYF	TGTGCCAGCAGTTACAGATTGCTCACCTACGAGCAGTACTTC
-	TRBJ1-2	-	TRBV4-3	CASSQDQALPGYGYTF	TGCGCCAGCAGCCAAGATCAGGCTCTACCTGGCTATGGCTACACCTTC
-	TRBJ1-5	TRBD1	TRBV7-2	CASSIQTGINQPQHF	TGTGCCAGCAGCATACAGACAGGGATCAATCAGCCCCAGCATTTT